This T cell receptor beta chain was sequenced for a study of shared T cell receptors in the human thymus. The method was immunoSEQ multiplex PCR; TCRdb's version includes in-frame clones alone and lacks a portion of them. The sample includes hundreds of thousands of clones, around 87% seen only once; the top ten take about 0.0094%. These same records also appear under a second study, on human thymus T cells.

The sample taken for sequencing was thymocytes. The receptor was isolated from a boy less than two years old with a congenital heart defect.

Here the CDR3 DNA reads TGTGCCAGCAGAAAGACCGGGACTGCATATAATTCACCCCTCCACTTT. This gives the protein CASRKTGTAYNSPLHF. The chain links TRBV2 to TRBJ1-6; TRBD1 might be the D (5 bases). Germline CDR1 reads SNHLY; CDR2 reads FYNNEI. Trimming stripped 6 bases from V and 4 bases from J, with 16 bases between. The CDR3 loop spans 16 amino acids.